This TCR beta chain was recorded in a study of CD8+ T cells in alopecia areata. Overall study context: Treatment of the treated patients consisted of oral tofacitinib, 5 to 10 mg twice daily. Whole-study results and caveats: Only a single nonresponder existed, so baseline CD8+ expansion links stay unclear.

The treatment was: oral pan-JAK inhibitor, 5-10 mg twice daily. Both CD4+ and CD8+ T cells were separated by sorting PBMCs. Reverse transcribed after extraction, RNA yielded cDNA as the sequencing template. The assay was immunoSEQ multiplex PCR, and TCRdb's table has in-frame clones only and misses some. Here the sample spans approximately 200,000 clones, 45% to 65% being singletons. V trimming: 4 bases; J trimming: 10 bases; junction bases outside the gene matches: 8. The V gene's germline CDR1 is MDHEN and CDR2 SYDVKM. The length of the CDR3 is 15 residues. A remark on this clone: The antigen is not known.

This chain links TRBV28 with TRBJ2-1; 12 nucleotides line up with TRBD2. The clonotype was recovered from a human donor with alopecia areata. Sample: CD4+ T cells sorted from blood, taken at week 4, from a patient treated with tofacitinib. The chain's CDR3 is CASSSGTSGPKEQFF. As DNA, the CDR3 is TGTGCCAGCAGTTCCGGGACTAGCGGGCCAAAAGAGCAGTTCTTC. The full variable domain, rest sourced from reference TRBV28 and TRBJ2-1, is DVKVTQSSRYLVKRTGEKVFLECVQDMDHENMFWYRQDPGLGLRLIYFSYDVKMKEKGDIPEGYSVSREKKERFSLILESASTNQTSMYLCASSSGTSGPKEQFFGPGTRLTVL.